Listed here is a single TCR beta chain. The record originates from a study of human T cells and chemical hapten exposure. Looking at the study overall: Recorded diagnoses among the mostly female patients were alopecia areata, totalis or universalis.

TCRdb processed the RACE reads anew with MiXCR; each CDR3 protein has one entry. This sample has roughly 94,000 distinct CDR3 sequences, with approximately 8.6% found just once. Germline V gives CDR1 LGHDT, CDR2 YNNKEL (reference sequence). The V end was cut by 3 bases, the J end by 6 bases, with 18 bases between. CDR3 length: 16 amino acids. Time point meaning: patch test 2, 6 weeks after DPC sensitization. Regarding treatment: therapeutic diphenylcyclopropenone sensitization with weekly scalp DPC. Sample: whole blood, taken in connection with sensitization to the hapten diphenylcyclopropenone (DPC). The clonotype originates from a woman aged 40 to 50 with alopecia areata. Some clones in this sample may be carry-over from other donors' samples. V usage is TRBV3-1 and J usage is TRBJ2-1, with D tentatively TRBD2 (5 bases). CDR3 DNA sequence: TGTGCCAGCAGCCATTACGGACTGAGACCCCTCAATGAGCAGTTCTTC. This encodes CASSHYGLRPLNEQFF.